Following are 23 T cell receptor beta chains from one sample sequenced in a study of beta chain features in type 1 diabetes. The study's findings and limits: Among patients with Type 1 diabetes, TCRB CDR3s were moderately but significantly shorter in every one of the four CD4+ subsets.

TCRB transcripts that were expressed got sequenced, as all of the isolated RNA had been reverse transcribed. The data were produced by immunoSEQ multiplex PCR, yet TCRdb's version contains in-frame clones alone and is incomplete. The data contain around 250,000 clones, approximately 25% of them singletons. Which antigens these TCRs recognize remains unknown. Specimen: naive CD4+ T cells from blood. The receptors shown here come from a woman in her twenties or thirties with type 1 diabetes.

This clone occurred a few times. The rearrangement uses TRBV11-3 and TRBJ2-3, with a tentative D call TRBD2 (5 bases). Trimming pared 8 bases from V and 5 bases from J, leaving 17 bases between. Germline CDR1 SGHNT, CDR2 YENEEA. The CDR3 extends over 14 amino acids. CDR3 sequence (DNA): TGTGCCAGCCAGACGGGGTCAGGAGGAGATACGCAGTATTTT. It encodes CASQTGSGGDTQYF.

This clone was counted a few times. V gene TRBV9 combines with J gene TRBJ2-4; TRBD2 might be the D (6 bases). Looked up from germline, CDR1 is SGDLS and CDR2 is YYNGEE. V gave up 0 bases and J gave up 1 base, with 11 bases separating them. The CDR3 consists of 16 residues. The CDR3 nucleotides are TGTGCCAGCAGCGTAGAAGGCGGGAACGCCAAAAACATTCAGTACTTC. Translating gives CASSVEGGNAKNIQYF.

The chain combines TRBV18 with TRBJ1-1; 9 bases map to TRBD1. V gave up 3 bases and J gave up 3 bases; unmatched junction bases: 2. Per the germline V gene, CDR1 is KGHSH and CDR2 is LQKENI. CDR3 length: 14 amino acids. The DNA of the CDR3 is TGTGCCAGCTCACCCGACAGGGGGGACACTGAAGCTTTCTTT. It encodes CASSPDRGDTEAFF.

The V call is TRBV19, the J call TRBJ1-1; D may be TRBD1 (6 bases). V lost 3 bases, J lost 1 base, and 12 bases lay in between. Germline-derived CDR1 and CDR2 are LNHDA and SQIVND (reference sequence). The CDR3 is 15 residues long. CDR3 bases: TGTGCCAGTAGTATTCTTACAGGGCCGAACACTGAAGCTTTCTTT. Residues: CASSILTGPNTEAFF.

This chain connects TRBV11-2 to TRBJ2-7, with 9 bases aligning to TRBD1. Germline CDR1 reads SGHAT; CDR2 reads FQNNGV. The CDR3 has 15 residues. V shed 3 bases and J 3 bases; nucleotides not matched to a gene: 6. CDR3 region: CASSFSGTGSYEQYF. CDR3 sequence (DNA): TGTGCCAGCAGCTTTAGTGGGACAGGGAGCTACGAGCAGTACTTC.

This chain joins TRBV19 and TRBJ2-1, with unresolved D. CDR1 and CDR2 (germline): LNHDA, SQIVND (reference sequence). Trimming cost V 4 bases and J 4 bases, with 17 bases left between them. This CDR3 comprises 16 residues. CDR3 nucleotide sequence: TGTGCCAGTAGTAGGTCACAACCTCACGATTACAATGAGCAGTTCTTC. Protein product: CASSRSQPHDYNEQFF. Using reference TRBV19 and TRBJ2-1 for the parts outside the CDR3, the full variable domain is DGGITQSPKYLFRKEGQNVTLSCEQNLNHDAMYWYRQDPGQGLRLIYYSQIVNDFQKGDIAEGYSVSREKKESFPLTVTSAQKNPTAFYLCASSRSQPHDYNEQFFGPGTRLTVL.

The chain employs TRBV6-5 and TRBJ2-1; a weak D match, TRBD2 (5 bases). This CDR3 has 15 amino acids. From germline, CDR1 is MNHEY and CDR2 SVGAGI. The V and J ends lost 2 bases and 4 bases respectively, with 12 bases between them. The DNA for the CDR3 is TGTGCCAGCAGTTACAGGAGGCCGGAATACAATGAGCAGTTCTTC. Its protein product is CASSYRRPEYNEQFF.

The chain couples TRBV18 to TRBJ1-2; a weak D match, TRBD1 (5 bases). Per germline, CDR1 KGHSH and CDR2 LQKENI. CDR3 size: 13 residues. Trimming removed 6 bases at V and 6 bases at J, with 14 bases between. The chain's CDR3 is CASSRDPRDGYTF. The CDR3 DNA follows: TGTGCCAGCTCGCGGGACCCGAGGGATGGCTACACCTTC.

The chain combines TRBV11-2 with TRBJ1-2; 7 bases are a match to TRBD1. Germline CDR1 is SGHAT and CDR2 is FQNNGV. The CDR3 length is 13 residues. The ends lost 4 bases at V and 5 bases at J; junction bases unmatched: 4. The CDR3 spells CASSSGQEYGYTF. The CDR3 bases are TGTGCCAGCAGCTCAGGACAGGAGTATGGCTACACCTTC.

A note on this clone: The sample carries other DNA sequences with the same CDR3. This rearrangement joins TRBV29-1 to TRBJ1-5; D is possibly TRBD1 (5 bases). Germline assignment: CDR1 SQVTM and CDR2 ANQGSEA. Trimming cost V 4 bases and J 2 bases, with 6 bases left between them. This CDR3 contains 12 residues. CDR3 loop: CSVGGGNQPQHF. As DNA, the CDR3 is TGCAGCGTTGGGGGGGGCAATCAGCCCCAGCATTTT.

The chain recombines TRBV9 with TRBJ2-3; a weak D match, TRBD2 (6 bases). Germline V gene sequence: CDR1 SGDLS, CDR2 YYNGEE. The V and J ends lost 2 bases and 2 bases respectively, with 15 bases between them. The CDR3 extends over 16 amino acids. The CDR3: CASSVGGGRYTDTQYF. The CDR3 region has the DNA TGTGCCAGCAGCGTCGGGGGTGGGCGCTACACAGATACGCAGTATTTT.

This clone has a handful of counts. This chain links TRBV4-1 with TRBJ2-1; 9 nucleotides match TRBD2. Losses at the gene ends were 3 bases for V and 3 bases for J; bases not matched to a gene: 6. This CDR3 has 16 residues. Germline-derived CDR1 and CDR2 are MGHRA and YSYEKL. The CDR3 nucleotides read TGCGCCAGCAGCCACTCCGGGACTAGCCTCTACAATGAGCAGTTCTTC. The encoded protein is CASSHSGTSLYNEQFF.

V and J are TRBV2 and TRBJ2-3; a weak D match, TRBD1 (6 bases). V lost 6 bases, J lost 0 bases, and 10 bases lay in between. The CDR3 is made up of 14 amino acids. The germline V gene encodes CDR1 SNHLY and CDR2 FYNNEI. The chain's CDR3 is CASRRTVSTDTQYF. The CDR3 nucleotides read TGTGCCAGCAGGCGGACAGTCAGCACAGATACGCAGTATTTT. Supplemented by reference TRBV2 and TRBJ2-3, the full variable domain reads EPEVTQTPSHQVTQMGQEVILRCVPISNHLYFYWYRQILGQKVEFLVSFYNNEISEKSEIFDDQFSVERPDGSNFTLKIRSTKLEDSAMYFCASRRTVSTDTQYFGPGTRLTVL.

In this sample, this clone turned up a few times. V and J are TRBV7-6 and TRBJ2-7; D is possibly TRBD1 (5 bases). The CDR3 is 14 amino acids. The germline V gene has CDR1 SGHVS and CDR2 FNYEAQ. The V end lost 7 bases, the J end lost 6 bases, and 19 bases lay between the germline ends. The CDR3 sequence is CASTPRIGDFEQYF. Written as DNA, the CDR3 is TGTGCCAGCACCCCTCGAATAGGGGATTTCGAGCAGTACTTC.

The CDR3 DNA follows: TGTGCCAGCAGTCAGCGGGCGGCTGGAAACACCATATATTTT. Its translation: CASSQRAAGNTIYF. The chain joins TRBV27 to TRBJ1-3; D unclear. The germline V and J ends were trimmed by 5 bases and 2 bases, with 10 bases remaining between them. The CDR3 is made up of 14 amino acids. CDR1 MNHEY and CDR2 SMNVEV come from the germline V gene (reference sequence).

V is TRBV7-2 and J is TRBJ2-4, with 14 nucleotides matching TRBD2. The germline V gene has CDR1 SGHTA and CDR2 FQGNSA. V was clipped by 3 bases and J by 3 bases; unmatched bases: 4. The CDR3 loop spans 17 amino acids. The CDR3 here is CASSLGLAGAGKNIQYF. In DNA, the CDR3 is TGTGCCAGCAGCTTGGGACTAGCGGGAGCCGGCAAAAACATTCAGTACTTC.

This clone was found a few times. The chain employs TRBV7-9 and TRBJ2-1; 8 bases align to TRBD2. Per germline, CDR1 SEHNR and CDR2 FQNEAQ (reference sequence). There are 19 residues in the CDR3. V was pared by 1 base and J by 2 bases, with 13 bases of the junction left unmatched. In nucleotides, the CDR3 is TGTGCCAGCAGCTTAGGGAGGGCTACTAGCGGAGTGCCCTACAATGAGCAGTTCTTC. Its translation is CASSLGRATSGVPYNEQFF.

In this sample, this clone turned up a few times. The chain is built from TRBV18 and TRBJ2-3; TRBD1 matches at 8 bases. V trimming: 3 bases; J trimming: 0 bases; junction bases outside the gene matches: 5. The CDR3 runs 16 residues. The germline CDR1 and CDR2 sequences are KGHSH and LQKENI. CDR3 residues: CASSPTDRGSTDTQYF. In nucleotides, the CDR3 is TGTGCCAGCTCACCTACAGACAGGGGCAGCACAGATACGCAGTATTTT. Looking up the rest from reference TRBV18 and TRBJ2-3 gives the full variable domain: NAGVMQNPRHLVRRRGQEARLRCSPMKGHSHVYWYRQLPEEGLKFMVYLQKENIIDESGMPKERFSAEFPKEGPSILRIQQVVRGDSAAYFCASSPTDRGSTDTQYFGPGTRLTVL.

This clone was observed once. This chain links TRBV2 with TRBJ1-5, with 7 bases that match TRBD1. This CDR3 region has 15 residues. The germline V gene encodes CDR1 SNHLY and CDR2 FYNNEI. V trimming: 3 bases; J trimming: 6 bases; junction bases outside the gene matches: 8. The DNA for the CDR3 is TGTGCCAGCAGTGATGTGTCACAGGGGTCTCAGCCCCAGCATTTT. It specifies CASSDVSQGSQPQHF.

CDR3 DNA sequence: TGTGCCAGTAGTCGGGACAGGGTCTATGAAAAACTGTTTTTT. Its protein product is CASSRDRVYEKLFF. The V and J genes are TRBV19 and TRBJ1-4; 9 bases fit TRBD1. Germline lookup yields CDR1 LNHDA and CDR2 SQIVND (reference sequence). The CDR3 covers 14 residues. Trimming took 5 bases from V and 6 from J; bases not matched to a gene: 4.

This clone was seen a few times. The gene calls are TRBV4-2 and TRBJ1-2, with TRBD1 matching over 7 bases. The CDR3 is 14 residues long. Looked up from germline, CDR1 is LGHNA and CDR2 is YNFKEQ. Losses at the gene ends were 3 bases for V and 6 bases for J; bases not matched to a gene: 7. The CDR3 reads CASSHWTGLNGYTF. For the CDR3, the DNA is TGTGCCAGCAGCCACTGGACAGGTCTAAATGGCTACACCTTC.

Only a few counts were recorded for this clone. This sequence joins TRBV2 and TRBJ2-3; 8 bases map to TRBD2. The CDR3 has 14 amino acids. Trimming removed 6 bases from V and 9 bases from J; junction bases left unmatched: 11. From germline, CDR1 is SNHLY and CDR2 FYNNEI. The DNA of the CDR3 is TGTGCCAGCAGGCGGGGGGAGACGAATAACACGCAGTATTTT. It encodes CASRRGETNNTQYF.

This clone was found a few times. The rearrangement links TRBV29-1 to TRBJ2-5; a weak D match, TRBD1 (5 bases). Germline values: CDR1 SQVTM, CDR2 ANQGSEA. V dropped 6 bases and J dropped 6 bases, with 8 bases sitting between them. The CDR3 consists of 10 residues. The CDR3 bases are TGCAGCGTCGCAGGGAAGACCCAGTACTTC. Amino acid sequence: CSVAGKTQYF.